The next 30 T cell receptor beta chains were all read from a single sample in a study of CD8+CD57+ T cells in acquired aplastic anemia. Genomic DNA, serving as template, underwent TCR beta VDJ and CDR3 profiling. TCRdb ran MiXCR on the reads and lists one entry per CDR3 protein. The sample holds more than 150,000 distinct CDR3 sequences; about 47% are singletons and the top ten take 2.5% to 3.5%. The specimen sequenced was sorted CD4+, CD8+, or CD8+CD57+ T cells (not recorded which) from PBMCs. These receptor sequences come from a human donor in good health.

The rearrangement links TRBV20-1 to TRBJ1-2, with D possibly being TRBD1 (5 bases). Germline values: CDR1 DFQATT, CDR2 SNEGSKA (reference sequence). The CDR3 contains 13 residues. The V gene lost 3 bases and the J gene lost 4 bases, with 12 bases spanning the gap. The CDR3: CSASTGRSYGYTF. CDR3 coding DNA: TGCAGTGCTAGTACAGGTCGCAGCTATGGCTACACCTTC.

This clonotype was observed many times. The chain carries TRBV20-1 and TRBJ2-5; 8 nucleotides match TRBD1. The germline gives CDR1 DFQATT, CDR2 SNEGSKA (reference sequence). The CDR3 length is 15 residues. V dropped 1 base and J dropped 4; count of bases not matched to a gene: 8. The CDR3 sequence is CSARARQGFTETQYF. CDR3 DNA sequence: TGCAGTGCTAGAGCCCGACAGGGGTTCACAGAGACCCAGTACTTC.

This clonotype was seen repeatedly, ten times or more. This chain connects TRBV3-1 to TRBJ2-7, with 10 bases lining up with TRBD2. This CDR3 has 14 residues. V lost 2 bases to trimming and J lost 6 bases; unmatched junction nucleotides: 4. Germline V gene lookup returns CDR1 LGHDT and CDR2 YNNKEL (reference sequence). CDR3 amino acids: CASSQSGLALEQYF. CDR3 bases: TGTGCCAGCAGCCAATCGGGACTAGCGCTCGAGCAGTACTTC.

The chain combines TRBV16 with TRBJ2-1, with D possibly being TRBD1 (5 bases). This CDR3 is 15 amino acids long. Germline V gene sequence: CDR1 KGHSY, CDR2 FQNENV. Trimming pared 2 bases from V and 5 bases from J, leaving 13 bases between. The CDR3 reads CASSQGRVLDNEQFF. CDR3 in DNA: TGTGCCAGCAGCCAAGGCAGGGTTCTGGACAATGAGCAGTTCTTC.

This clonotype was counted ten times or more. CDR3 in DNA: TGTGCCAGTAGTCGGGACAGGGTAGGTCAGCCCCAGCATTTT. It specifies CASSRDRVGQPQHF. The V and J genes are TRBV19 and TRBJ1-5; TRBD1 matches 9 bases. The CDR3 contains 14 residues. Germline V gene sequence: CDR1 LNHDA, CDR2 SQIVND (reference sequence). V lost 5 bases, J lost 6 bases, and 5 bases stayed unmatched.

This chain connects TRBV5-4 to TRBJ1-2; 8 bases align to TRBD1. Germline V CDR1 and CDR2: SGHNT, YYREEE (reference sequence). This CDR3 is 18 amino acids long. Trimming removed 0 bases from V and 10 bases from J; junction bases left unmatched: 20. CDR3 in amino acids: CASSLAGQGAGSIYAYTF. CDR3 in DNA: TGTGCCAGCAGCTTGGCCGGGCAGGGGGCAGGGTCTATATACGCCTACACCTTC.

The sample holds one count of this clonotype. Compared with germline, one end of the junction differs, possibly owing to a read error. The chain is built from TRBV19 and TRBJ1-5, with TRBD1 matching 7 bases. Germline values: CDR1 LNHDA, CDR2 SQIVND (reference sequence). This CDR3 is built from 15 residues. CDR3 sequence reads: CASGIDYRGNQPQHF. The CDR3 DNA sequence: TGTGCCAGTGGTATAGATTACAGGGGTAATCAGCCCCAGCATTTT.

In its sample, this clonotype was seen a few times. CDR3 DNA: TGCAGTGCTAGCGACAGGGAGATTAAAGCTTTCTTT. Its protein is CSASDREIKAFF. The chain combines TRBV20-1 with TRBJ1-1; the match to TRBD1 covers 7 bases. This CDR3 is built from 12 residues. J lost 9 bases, V lost 3 bases, and 7 bases had no gene match. Germline loops: CDR1 DFQATT, CDR2 SNEGSKA (reference sequence).

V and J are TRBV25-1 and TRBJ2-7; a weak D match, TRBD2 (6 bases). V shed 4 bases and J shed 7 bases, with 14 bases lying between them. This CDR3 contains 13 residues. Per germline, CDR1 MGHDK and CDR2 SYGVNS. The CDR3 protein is CASSGRANAEQYF. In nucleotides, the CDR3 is TGTGCCAGCAGTGGGAGGGCCAATGCGGAGCAGTACTTC.

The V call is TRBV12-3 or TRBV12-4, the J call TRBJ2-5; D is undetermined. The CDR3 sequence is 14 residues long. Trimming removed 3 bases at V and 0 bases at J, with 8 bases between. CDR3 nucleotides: TGTGCCAGCAGTTTCCCGGCGTACCAAGAGACCCAGTACTTC. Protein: CASSFPAYQETQYF.

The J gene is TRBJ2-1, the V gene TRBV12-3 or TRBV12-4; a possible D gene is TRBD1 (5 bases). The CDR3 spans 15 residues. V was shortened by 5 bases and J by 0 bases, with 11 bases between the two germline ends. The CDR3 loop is CASSKTESSYNEQFF. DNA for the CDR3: TGTGCCAGCAGTAAGACAGAGAGCTCCTACAATGAGCAGTTCTTC.

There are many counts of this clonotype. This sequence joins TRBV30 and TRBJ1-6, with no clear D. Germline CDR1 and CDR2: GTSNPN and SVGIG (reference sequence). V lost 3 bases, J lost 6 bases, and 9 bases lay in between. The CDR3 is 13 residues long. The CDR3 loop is CAWSLRTNSPLHF. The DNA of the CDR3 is TGTGCCTGGAGCCTACGGACTAATTCACCCCTCCACTTT.

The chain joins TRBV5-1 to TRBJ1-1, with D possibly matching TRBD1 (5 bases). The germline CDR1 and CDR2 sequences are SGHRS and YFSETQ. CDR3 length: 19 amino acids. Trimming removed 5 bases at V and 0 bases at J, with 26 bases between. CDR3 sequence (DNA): TGCGCCAGCAGGGTTAACTCAGGGTTTTTATCGGTTATGAACACTGAAGCTTTCTTT. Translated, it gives CASRVNSGFLSVMNTEAFF.

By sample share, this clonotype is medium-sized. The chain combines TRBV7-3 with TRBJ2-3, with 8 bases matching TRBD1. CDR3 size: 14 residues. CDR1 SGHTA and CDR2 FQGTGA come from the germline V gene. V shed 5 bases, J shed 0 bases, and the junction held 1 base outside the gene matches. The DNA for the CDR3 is TGTGCCAGCAGCCGGGACAGGAGCACAGATACGCAGTATTTT. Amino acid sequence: CASSRDRSTDTQYF.

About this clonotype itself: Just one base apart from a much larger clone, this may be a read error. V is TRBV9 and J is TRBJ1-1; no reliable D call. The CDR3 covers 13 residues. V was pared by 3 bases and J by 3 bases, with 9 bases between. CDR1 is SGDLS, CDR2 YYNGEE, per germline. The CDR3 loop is CASSARVDTEAFF. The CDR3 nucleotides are TGTGCCAGCAGCGCCCGGGTGGACACTGAAGCTTTCTTT.

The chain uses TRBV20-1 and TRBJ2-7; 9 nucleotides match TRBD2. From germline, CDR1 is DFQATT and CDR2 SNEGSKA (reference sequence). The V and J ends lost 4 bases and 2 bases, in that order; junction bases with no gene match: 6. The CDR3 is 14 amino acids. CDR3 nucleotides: TGCAGTGCTATTAGCCTAGCGGGACCCTACGAGCAGTACTTC. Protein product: CSAISLAGPYEQYF.

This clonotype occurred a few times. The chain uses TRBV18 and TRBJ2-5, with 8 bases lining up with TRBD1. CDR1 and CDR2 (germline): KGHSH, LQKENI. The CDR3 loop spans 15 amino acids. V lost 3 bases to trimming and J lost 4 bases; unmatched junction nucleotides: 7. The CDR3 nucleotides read TGTGCCAGCTCACCGACCGGGACAGGCTCAGAGACCCAGTACTTC. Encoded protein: CASSPTGTGSETQYF.

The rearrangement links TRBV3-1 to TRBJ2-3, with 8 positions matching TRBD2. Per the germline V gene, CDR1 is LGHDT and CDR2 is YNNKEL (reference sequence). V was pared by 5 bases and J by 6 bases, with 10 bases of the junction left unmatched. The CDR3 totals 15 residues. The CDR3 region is CASSTTGLAPDTQYF. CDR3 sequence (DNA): TGTGCCAGCAGCACCACTGGACTAGCTCCGGATACGCAGTATTTT.

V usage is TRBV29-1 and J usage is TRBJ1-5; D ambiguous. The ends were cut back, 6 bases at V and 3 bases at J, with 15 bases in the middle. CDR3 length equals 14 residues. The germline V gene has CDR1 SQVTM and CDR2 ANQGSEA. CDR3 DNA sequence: TGCAGCGTGAGTTCTGGCACATACAATCAGCCCCAGCATTTT. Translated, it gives CSVSSGTYNQPQHF.

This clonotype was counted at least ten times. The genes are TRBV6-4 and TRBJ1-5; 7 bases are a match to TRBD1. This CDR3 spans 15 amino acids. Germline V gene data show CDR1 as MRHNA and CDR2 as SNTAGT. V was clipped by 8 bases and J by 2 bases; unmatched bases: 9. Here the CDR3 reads CASRPTGSGNQPQHF. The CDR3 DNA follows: TGTGCCAGCCGCCCGACAGGGAGTGGCAATCAGCCCCAGCATTTT.

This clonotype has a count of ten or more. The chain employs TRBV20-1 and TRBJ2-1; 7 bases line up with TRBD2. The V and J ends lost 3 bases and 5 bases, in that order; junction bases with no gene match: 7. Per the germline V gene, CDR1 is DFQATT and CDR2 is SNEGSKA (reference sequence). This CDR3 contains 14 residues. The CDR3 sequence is CSASTSSGNNEQFF. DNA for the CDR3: TGCAGTGCTAGTACGTCTAGCGGAAACAATGAGCAGTTCTTC.

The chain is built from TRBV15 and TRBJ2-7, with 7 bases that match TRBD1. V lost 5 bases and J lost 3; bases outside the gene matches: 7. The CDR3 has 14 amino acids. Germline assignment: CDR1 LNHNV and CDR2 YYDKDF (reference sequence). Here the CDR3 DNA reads TGTGCCACCAGCGGGTTACAGGGGCTCTACGAGCAGTACTTC. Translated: CATSGLQGLYEQYF.

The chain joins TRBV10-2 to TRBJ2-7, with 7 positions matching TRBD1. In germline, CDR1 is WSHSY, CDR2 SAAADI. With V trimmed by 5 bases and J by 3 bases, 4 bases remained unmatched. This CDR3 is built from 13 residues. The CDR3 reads CASSWDRYYEQYF. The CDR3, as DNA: TGCGCCAGCAGTTGGGACAGATACTACGAGCAGTACTTC.

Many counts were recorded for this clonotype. CDR3 nucleotides: TGTGCCACCAGCTGGATAGCGGGAGAGACCCAGTACTTC. It is translated as CATSWIAGETQYF. The chain combines TRBV15 with TRBJ2-5, with 7 bases aligning to TRBD2. CDR3 length: 13 residues. The germline CDR1 and CDR2 sequences are LNHNV and YYDKDF (reference sequence). Germline trimming cut 5 bases from V and 4 bases from J; bases unmatched to any gene: 4.

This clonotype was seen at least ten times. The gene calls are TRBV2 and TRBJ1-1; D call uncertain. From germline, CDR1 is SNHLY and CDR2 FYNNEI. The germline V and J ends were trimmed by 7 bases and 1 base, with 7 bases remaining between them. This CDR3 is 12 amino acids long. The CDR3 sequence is CASNRGNTEAFF. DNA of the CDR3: TGTGCCAGCAATCGGGGGAACACTGAAGCTTTCTTT.

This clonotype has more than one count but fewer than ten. In nucleotides, the CDR3 is TGTGCCACCAGCAGACGGGACACTGAAGCTTTCTTT. It is translated as CATSRRDTEAFF. The V call is TRBV15, the J call TRBJ1-1; D uncertain. The CDR3 covers 12 residues. Germline lookup yields CDR1 LNHNV and CDR2 YYDKDF (reference sequence). V lost 2 bases and J 3 bases, leaving 4 bases between the germline ends. Full variable domain (remainder filled in from reference TRBV15 and TRBJ1-1): DAMVIQNPRYQVTQFGKPVTLSCSQTLNHNVMYWYQQKSSQAPKLLFHYYDKDFNNEADTPDNFQSRRPNTSFCFLDIRSPGLGDTAMYLCATSRRDTEAFFGQGTRLTVV.

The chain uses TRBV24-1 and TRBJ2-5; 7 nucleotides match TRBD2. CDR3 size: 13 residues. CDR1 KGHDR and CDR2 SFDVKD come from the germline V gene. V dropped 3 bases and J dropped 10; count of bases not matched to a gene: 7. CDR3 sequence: CATSDGNGGIQYF. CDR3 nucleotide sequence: TGTGCCACCAGTGATGGGAACGGGGGGATCCAGTACTTC.

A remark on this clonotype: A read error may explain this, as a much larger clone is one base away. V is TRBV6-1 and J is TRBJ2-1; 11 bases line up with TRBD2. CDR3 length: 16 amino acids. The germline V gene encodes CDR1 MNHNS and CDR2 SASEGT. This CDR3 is CAGSLALAGAQGEQFF. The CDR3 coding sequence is TGTGCCGGCAGTCTAGCACTAGCGGGAGCCCAGGGTGAGCAGTTCTTC.

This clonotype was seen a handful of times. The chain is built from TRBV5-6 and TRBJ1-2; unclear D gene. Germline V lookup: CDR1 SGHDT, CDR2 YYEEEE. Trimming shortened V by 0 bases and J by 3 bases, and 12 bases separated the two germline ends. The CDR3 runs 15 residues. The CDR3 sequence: CASSLGGSRYYGYTF. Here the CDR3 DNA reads TGTGCCAGCAGCTTGGGGGGTAGCCGGTACTATGGCTACACCTTC.

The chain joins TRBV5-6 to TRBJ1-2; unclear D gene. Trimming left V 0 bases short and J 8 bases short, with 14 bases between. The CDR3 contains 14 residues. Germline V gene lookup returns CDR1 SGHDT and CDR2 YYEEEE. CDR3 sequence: CASSLAQQTLGYTF. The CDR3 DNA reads TGTGCCAGCAGCTTGGCTCAACAGACCTTGGGCTACACCTTC.